The rows below give T cell receptor beta chains drawn from one sample of a study of blood T cell repertoires in COVID-19. TCRdb's table, derived via immunoSEQ multiplex PCR, lists solely in-frame clones and lacks some. The table shows 150,000 to 200,000 clones, with about 88% occurring only once. The sample was peripheral blood. These receptors all stem from a man aged 18 to 30 who had recovered from COVID-19. The CDR3 runs from the conserved cysteine through the conserved F or W. A D gene is named only where the DNA matches it firmly. Clone size is not always given. Where it is, it says once, few, many or a class for expanded clones.

CDR3aa: CASSFGRGQRVNTEAFF
CDR3nt: TGTGCCAGCAGCTTTGGAAGGGGGCAAAGGGTGAACACTGAAGCTTTCTTT
j_gene: TRBJ1-1
d_gene: TRBD1
abundance: NA
v_gene: TRBV5-6

CDR3aa: CASSVAGLADEQYF
CDR3nt: TGTGCCAGCAGCGTAGCGGGACTAGCGGACGAGCAGTACTTC
j_gene: TRBJ2-7
d_gene: TRBD2
abundance: NA
v_gene: TRBV9

CDR3aa: CASSSLGGGETQYF
CDR3nt: TGTGCCAGCAGCTCTCTGGGGGGTGGAGAGACCCAGTACTTC
j_gene: TRBJ2-5
d_gene: NA
abundance: NA
v_gene: TRBV6-5

CDR3aa: CATSDWRQGYTF
CDR3nt: TGTGCCACCAGTGATTGGAGGCAGGGCTACACCTTC
j_gene: TRBJ1-2
d_gene: NA
abundance: NA
v_gene: TRBV24-1

CDR3aa: CASSSRVTEAFF
CDR3nt: TGTGCCAGCAGCTCCCGGGTTACCGAAGCTTTCTTT
j_gene: TRBJ1-1
d_gene: NA
abundance: NA
v_gene: TRBV6-5

CDR3aa: CASRDPGQGAFF
CDR3nt: TGTGCCAGCAGAGATCCGGGACAGGGAGCTTTCTTT
j_gene: TRBJ1-1
d_gene: TRBD1
abundance: NA
v_gene: TRBV12-3/TRBV12-4

CDR3aa: CASSQTDRGFSYEQYF
CDR3nt: TGTGCCAGCAGTCAAACGGACAGAGGATTCTCCTACGAGCAGTACTTC
j_gene: TRBJ2-7
d_gene: NA
abundance: NA
v_gene: TRBV6-2/TRBV6-3

CDR3aa: CASSLWTGGEQYF
CDR3nt: TGTGCCAGCAGTTTATGGACAGGGGGCGAGCAGTACTTC
j_gene: TRBJ2-7
d_gene: TRBD1
abundance: NA
v_gene: TRBV27

CDR3aa: CASSLEGSGSTKNIQYF
CDR3nt: TGCGCCAGCAGCTTGGAAGGTAGCGGGAGTACCAAAAACATTCAGTACTTC
j_gene: TRBJ2-4
d_gene: TRBD2
abundance: NA
v_gene: TRBV5-1

CDR3aa: CATSRDRGAGRGTEAFF
CDR3nt: TGTGCCACCAGCAGAGATCGCGGGGCGGGCAGGGGGACTGAAGCTTTCTTT
j_gene: TRBJ1-1
d_gene: TRBD1
abundance: NA
v_gene: TRBV15

CDR3aa: CASTTGGMNTIYF
CDR3nt: TGTGCCAGCACAACAGGGGGCATGAACACCATATATTTT
j_gene: TRBJ1-3
d_gene: TRBD1
abundance: NA
v_gene: TRBV27

CDR3aa: CASSGYRTGELFF
CDR3nt: TGTGCCAGCAGCGGATACAGGACCGGGGAGCTGTTTTTT
j_gene: TRBJ2-2
d_gene: NA
abundance: few
v_gene: TRBV3-1/TRBV3-2

CDR3aa: CASSLRDFYEQYF
CDR3nt: TGTGCCAGCAGCTTGCGGGACTTTTACGAGCAGTACTTC
j_gene: TRBJ2-7
d_gene: NA
abundance: once
v_gene: TRBV7-9

CDR3aa: CASSMGRDGTDTQYF
CDR3nt: TGTGCCAGTAGTATGGGCAGGGATGGGACAGATACGCAGTATTTT
j_gene: TRBJ2-3
d_gene: NA
abundance: NA
v_gene: TRBV19

CDR3aa: CASSPRLAGAHDTQYF
CDR3nt: TGCGCCAGCAGCCCTAGACTAGCGGGAGCCCACGATACGCAGTATTTT
j_gene: TRBJ2-3
d_gene: TRBD2
abundance: NA
v_gene: TRBV4-3

CDR3aa: CASSYSKGAVHYGYTF
CDR3nt: TGTGCCAGCAGTTACTCCAAGGGGGCGGTCCACTATGGCTACACCTTC
j_gene: TRBJ1-2
d_gene: TRBD1
abundance: NA
v_gene: TRBV6-5

CDR3aa: CASSWDRGYGYTF
CDR3nt: TGTGCCAGCAGCTGGGACAGGGGATATGGCTACACCTTC
j_gene: TRBJ1-2
d_gene: TRBD1
abundance: few
v_gene: TRBV13

CDR3aa: CASSGVDRGDEQYF
CDR3nt: TGTGCCAGCAGTGGGGTAGACAGGGGGGACGAGCAGTACTTC
j_gene: TRBJ2-7
d_gene: TRBD1
abundance: NA
v_gene: TRBV2

CDR3aa: CASSGADRGDEKLFF
CDR3nt: TGTGCCAGCAGTGGAGCAGACAGGGGGGATGAAAAACTGTTTTTT
j_gene: TRBJ1-4
d_gene: TRBD1
abundance: NA
v_gene: TRBV6-2/TRBV6-3

CDR3aa: CASSPSGTGPDTQYF
CDR3nt: TGTGCCAGCAGCCCCTCCGGGACAGGGCCAGATACGCAGTATTTT
j_gene: TRBJ2-3
d_gene: TRBD1
abundance: NA
v_gene: TRBV6-5

CDR3aa: CASSQEPNRGDYGYTF
CDR3nt: TGCGCCAGCAGCCAAGAGCCGAACAGGGGAGACTATGGCTACACCTTC
j_gene: TRBJ1-2
d_gene: TRBD1
abundance: once
v_gene: TRBV4-3

CDR3aa: CANRVRDRGRKSNEKLFF
CDR3nt: TGCGCCAACAGGGTTAGGGACAGGGGGCGGAAGTCTAATGAAAAACTGTTTTTT
j_gene: TRBJ1-4
d_gene: TRBD1
abundance: NA
v_gene: TRBV10-1

CDR3aa: CASSPRSTSGMGEQYF
CDR3nt: TGTGCCAGCTCACCACGATCGACTAGCGGTATGGGCGAGCAGTACTTC
j_gene: TRBJ2-7
d_gene: TRBD2
abundance: NA
v_gene: TRBV18

CDR3aa: CASSVGHAKETQYF
CDR3nt: TGCGCCAGCAGCGTGGGACATGCTAAAGAGACCCAGTACTTC
j_gene: TRBJ2-5
d_gene: NA
abundance: NA
v_gene: TRBV5-1

CDR3aa: CASGEFMGSYGYTF
CDR3nt: TGTGCCAGCGGGGAGTTTATGGGCAGCTATGGCTACACCTTC
j_gene: TRBJ1-2
d_gene: NA
abundance: NA
v_gene: TRBV27

CDR3aa: CASSLVPDRHSGNTIYF
CDR3nt: TGTGCCAGCAGCTTGGTGCCCGACAGACACTCTGGAAACACCATATATTTT
j_gene: TRBJ1-3
d_gene: NA
abundance: NA
v_gene: TRBV11-2

CDR3aa: CASSQKRPGIGGYTF
CDR3nt: TGTGCCAGCAGTCAAAAACGACCCGGGATTGGGGGCTACACCTTC
j_gene: TRBJ1-2
d_gene: NA
abundance: NA
v_gene: TRBV6-5

CDR3aa: CASSPDRAYGYTF
CDR3nt: TGCGCCAGCAGCCCGGACAGGGCCTATGGCTACACCTTC
j_gene: TRBJ1-2
d_gene: TRBD1
abundance: NA
v_gene: TRBV4-3

CDR3aa: CASMPRQGARSEAFF
CDR3nt: TGTGCCTCTATGCCCAGACAGGGGGCTCGATCGGAAGCTTTCTTT
j_gene: TRBJ1-1
d_gene: TRBD1
abundance: NA
v_gene: TRBV30

CDR3aa: CASSRDRGHEQYF
CDR3nt: TGTGCCAGCAGCAGGGACAGGGGTCACGAGCAGTACTTC
j_gene: TRBJ2-7
d_gene: TRBD1
abundance: NA
v_gene: TRBV7-3

CDR3aa: CASILLAGLGDTQYF
CDR3nt: TGTGCCAGCATCCTGCTAGCGGGATTGGGAGATACGCAGTATTTT
j_gene: TRBJ2-3
d_gene: TRBD2
abundance: NA
v_gene: TRBV5-8

CDR3aa: CASSPPTWSDYTF
CDR3nt: TGTGCCAGTAGTCCACCGACATGGTCTGACTACACCTTC
j_gene: TRBJ1-2
d_gene: NA
abundance: NA
v_gene: TRBV19

CDR3aa: CASSLEQGITEAFF
CDR3nt: TGCGCCAGCAGCTTGGAACAGGGGATTACTGAAGCTTTCTTT
j_gene: TRBJ1-1
d_gene: TRBD1
abundance: NA
v_gene: TRBV5-1

CDR3aa: CASSPRRGGNNEQFF
CDR3nt: TGTGCCAGCAGCCCCCGCCGGGGGGGCAACAATGAGCAGTTCTTC
j_gene: TRBJ2-1
d_gene: TRBD2
abundance: once
v_gene: TRBV11-1

CDR3aa: CASSVEEGEQYF
CDR3nt: TGTGCCAGCAGCGTAGAGGAGGGCGAGCAGTACTTC
j_gene: TRBJ2-7
d_gene: NA
abundance: NA
v_gene: TRBV9

CDR3aa: CASSLHSGGSYEQYF
CDR3nt: TGTGCCAGCAGCCTCCATAGCGGGGGCTCCTACGAGCAGTACTTC
j_gene: TRBJ2-7
d_gene: TRBD2
abundance: NA
v_gene: TRBV13

CDR3aa: CASSIESGTSGKTYEQYF
CDR3nt: TGTGCCAGTAGTATAGAATCCGGGACTAGCGGCAAAACCTACGAGCAGTACTTC
j_gene: TRBJ2-7
d_gene: TRBD2
abundance: NA
v_gene: TRBV19

CDR3aa: CASRESGRGETQYF
CDR3nt: TGTGCCAGCAGGGAAAGCGGGAGAGGAGAGACCCAGTACTTC
j_gene: TRBJ2-5
d_gene: TRBD2
abundance: NA
v_gene: TRBV11-2

CDR3aa: CATSDSSRGGYNEQFF
CDR3nt: TGTGCCACCAGTGATAGTAGCCGGGGTGGCTACAATGAGCAGTTCTTC
j_gene: TRBJ2-1
d_gene: NA
abundance: NA
v_gene: TRBV24-1

CDR3aa: CASSTQGAAMNTEAFF
CDR3nt: TGCGCCAGCAGCACACAGGGGGCGGCGATGAACACTGAAGCTTTCTTT
j_gene: TRBJ1-1
d_gene: TRBD1
abundance: NA
v_gene: TRBV5-1

CDR3aa: CASSYGRGASGNTIYF
CDR3nt: TGTGCCAGCAGTTACGGCCGGGGGGCCTCAGGAAACACCATATATTTT
j_gene: TRBJ1-3
d_gene: NA
abundance: NA
v_gene: TRBV6-5

CDR3aa: CASSSTGTGNTIYF
CDR3nt: TGTGCCAGCAGCTCGACAGGGACTGGAAACACCATATATTTT
j_gene: TRBJ1-3
d_gene: TRBD1
abundance: NA
v_gene: TRBV7-2

CDR3aa: CASSQGWGTEAFF
CDR3nt: TGCGCCAGCAGCCAGGGGTGGGGCACTGAAGCTTTCTTT
j_gene: TRBJ1-1
d_gene: NA
abundance: NA
v_gene: TRBV5-1

CDR3aa: CASRRTQDTEAFF
CDR3nt: TGCGCCAGCCGGAGGACCCAGGACACTGAAGCTTTCTTT
j_gene: TRBJ1-1
d_gene: NA
abundance: NA
v_gene: TRBV5-1

CDR3aa: CASSPSRDTYPPGANVLTF
CDR3nt: TGTGCCAGCAGCCCCTCCCGGGACACTTACCCTCCTGGGGCCAACGTCCTGACTTTC
j_gene: TRBJ2-6
d_gene: NA
abundance: NA
v_gene: TRBV27

CDR3aa: CASSYQGAGELFF
CDR3nt: TGTGCCAGCAGTTACCAGGGGGCCGGGGAGCTGTTTTTT
j_gene: TRBJ2-2
d_gene: TRBD1
abundance: NA
v_gene: TRBV27

CDR3aa: CASSVAGGAEAGGYTF
CDR3nt: TGTGCCAGCAGCGTGGCAGGGGGCGCGGAAGCAGGGGGCTACACCTTC
j_gene: TRBJ1-2
d_gene: TRBD1
abundance: NA
v_gene: TRBV9

CDR3aa: CASSDGGNTGELFF
CDR3nt: TGTGCCAGTAGTGACGGAGGCAACACCGGGGAGCTGTTTTTT
j_gene: TRBJ2-2
d_gene: NA
abundance: NA
v_gene: TRBV19

CDR3aa: CASSKNRNQPQHF
CDR3nt: TGTGCCAGCAGCAAAAACAGAAATCAGCCCCAGCATTTT
j_gene: TRBJ1-5
d_gene: NA
abundance: few
v_gene: TRBV5-6

CDR3aa: CAKCRGSRARNTEAFF
CDR3nt: TGTGCCAAATGCAGGGGGAGCCGTGCTCGGAACACTGAAGCTTTCTTT
j_gene: TRBJ1-1
d_gene: TRBD1
abundance: once
v_gene: TRBV28